This entry lists 16 T cell receptor beta chains sequenced from one sample in a study of PD-L1 blockade in urothelial cancer. Produced via immunoSEQ multiplex PCR; TCRdb's table is partial and in-frame only. The sample records about 45,000 clones, 70% to 90% being singletons. This material consisted of PBMCs, taken around atezolizumab (anti-PD-L1) treatment. The source of these receptors is a man older than 75 with urothelial cancer.

J is TRBJ2-7 and V is TRBV5-6; 9 bases agree with TRBD1. The CDR3 spans 15 residues. The junction had 5 bases not matched to a gene; V was cut back by 1 base and J by 3 bases. Germline V lookup: CDR1 SGHDT, CDR2 YYEEEE. The chain's CDR3 is CASSLWDRADYEQYF. CDR3 in DNA: TGTGCCAGCAGCTTGTGGGACAGGGCGGACTACGAGCAGTACTTC. Based on the CDR3 plus reference TRBV5-6 and TRBJ2-7, the full variable domain is DAGVTQSPTHLIKTRGQQVTLRCSPKSGHDTVSWYQQALGQGPQFIFQYYEEEERQRGNFPDRFSGHQFPNYSSELNVNALLLGDSALYLCASSLWDRADYEQYFGPGTRLTVT.

V usage is TRBV28 and J usage is TRBJ1-1; 8 bases agree with TRBD1. J gave up 4 bases and V 6 bases, and 4 bases lay outside the gene matches. The CDR3 runs to 13 residues. Germline V gene sequence: CDR1 MDHEN, CDR2 SYDVKM. The CDR3 nucleotides read TGTGCCAGCAGAACTCAGGGGGCCACTGAAGCTTTCTTT. It is translated as CASRTQGATEAFF.

The chain couples TRBV6-1 to TRBJ2-1; D is perhaps TRBD1 (6 bases). The germline gives CDR1 MNHNS, CDR2 SASEGT. V was shortened by 2 bases and J by 15 bases, with 14 bases between the two germline ends. This CDR3 spans 12 amino acids. CDR3 sequence (DNA): TGTGCCAGCAGTGAACAAGGACAGCTCTTGTTCTTC. Its translation: CASSEQGQLLFF.

The chain recombines TRBV5-1 with TRBJ2-5; D is possibly TRBD1 (6 bases). Germline V CDR1 and CDR2: SGHRS, YFSETQ. Trimming took off 1 base at V and 1 base at J, with 8 bases between the two ends. The CDR3 consists of 14 residues. CDR3 nucleotide sequence: TGCGCCAGCAGCTTGACAGGGTTCCAAGAGACCCAGTACTTC. Protein: CASSLTGFQETQYF.

In this sample, this clone turned up once. The V and J genes are TRBV19 and TRBJ1-1, with TRBD1 matching 7 bases. Germline V gene lookup returns CDR1 LNHDA and CDR2 SQIVND (reference sequence). The CDR3 sequence is 14 residues long. V was pared by 6 bases and J by 4 bases, with 8 bases of the junction left unmatched. The CDR3 region has the DNA TGTGCCAGTAGCCTCAAGGGGGCAGGCACTGAAGCTTTCTTT. Translated: CASSLKGAGTEAFF.

This clone was detected a few times. This chain joins TRBV6-1 and TRBJ2-7, with D perhaps matching TRBD1 (5 bases). Trimming cost V 3 bases and J 3 bases, with 24 bases left between them. CDR1 and CDR2 (germline): MNHNS, SASEGT. The CDR3 is 18 residues long. CDR3 sequence reads: CASSDPDTGRRNFYEQYF. In DNA, the CDR3 is TGTGCCAGCAGTGATCCGGACACCGGGCGACGGAATTTCTACGAGCAGTACTTC.

The rearrangement joins TRBV11-3 to TRBJ2-4; no clear D gene. Trimming removed 5 bases from V and 5 bases from J, with 10 bases in between. Germline-derived CDR1 and CDR2 are SGHNT and YENEEA. CDR3 length equals 13 residues. CDR3 coding DNA: TGTGCCAGCAGCACACCGACTGAAAACATTCAGTACTTC. Protein sequence: CASSTPTENIQYF.

The chain is built from TRBV7-6 and TRBJ2-1; 10 positions agree with TRBD2. Trimming removed 3 bases from V and 5 bases from J; junction bases left unmatched: 4. CDR1 SGHVS and CDR2 FNYEAQ come from the germline V gene. CDR3 length: 15 amino acids. The CDR3 nucleotides read TGTGCCAGCAGCTTTCTAGCGGGAGCCCACAATGAGCAGTTCTTC. Its translation: CASSFLAGAHNEQFF.

This chain links TRBV13 with TRBJ2-7; 7 nucleotides align to TRBD2. Germline-derived CDR1 and CDR2 are PRHDT and FYEKMQ (reference sequence). V was pared by 2 bases and J by 4 bases, with 5 bases of the junction left unmatched. There are 14 residues in the CDR3. The CDR3 DNA reads as TGTGCCAGCAGCTTACGGGGGAGGGTTTACGAGCAGTACTTC. Translating gives CASSLRGRVYEQYF. Using reference TRBV13 and TRBJ2-7 for the parts outside the CDR3, the full variable domain is AAGVIQSPRHLIKEKRETATLKCYPIPRHDTVYWYQQGPGQDPQFLISFYEKMQSDKGSIPDRFSAQQFSDYHSELNMSSLELGDSALYFCASSLRGRVYEQYFGPGTRLTVT.

The V and J genes are TRBV30 and TRBJ2-1; no reliable D call. CDR1 is GTSNPN and CDR2 is SVGIG in the germline V gene (reference sequence). The CDR3 loop spans 11 amino acids. V lost 5 bases and J lost 4, with 6 bases in between. The CDR3: CAWRGYNEQFF. The CDR3 DNA is TGTGCCTGGCGAGGATACAATGAGCAGTTCTTC.

The V call is TRBV6-5, the J call TRBJ1-2; maybe TRBD1 (5 bases). Per the germline V gene, CDR1 is MNHEY and CDR2 is SVGAGI. The CDR3 runs to 13 residues. The V and J ends lost 7 bases and 4 bases respectively, with 13 bases between them. CDR3 in amino acids: CASTQGWGYGYTF. CDR3 DNA sequence: TGTGCCAGCACCCAGGGTTGGGGCTATGGCTACACCTTC.

The chain joins TRBV4-3 to TRBJ2-1; 11 bases map to TRBD1. V shed 4 bases, J shed 2 bases, and the junction held 4 bases outside the gene matches. The CDR3 extends over 16 amino acids. The germline CDR1 and CDR2 sequences are LGHNA and YSLEER. CDR3 nucleotide sequence: TGCGCCAGCAGCCGGGGGACAGGGGGGACCTACAATGAGCAGTTCTTC. Translated, it gives CASSRGTGGTYNEQFF.

With regard to this clone: A junction end diverges from the germline sequence, so it may reflect a read error. The chain combines TRBV5-4 with TRBJ2-1, with TRBD2 matching 10 bases. The CDR3 sequence is 12 residues long. Looked up from germline, CDR1 is SGHNT and CDR2 is YYREEE (reference sequence). CDR3 protein: CASSLLAGETIF. The CDR3 region has the DNA TGTGCCAGCAGCTTGCTAGCGGGAGAAACGATCTTC.

This chain connects TRBV6-1 to TRBJ2-3; 8 bases align to TRBD2. The V segment lost 4 bases and the J segment 2 bases; nucleotides outside the gene matches: 11. Germline V gene data show CDR1 as MNHNS and CDR2 as SASEGT. The CDR3 is made up of 17 amino acids. CDR3 sequence: CASSARYSGKNTDTQYF. The CDR3 DNA sequence: TGTGCCAGCAGTGCTCGGTATAGCGGGAAAAACACAGATACGCAGTATTTT.

CDR3 in amino acids: CASSREETPRVGYF. The CDR3 DNA reads TGTGCCAGCAGCCGCGAAGAGACTCCGCGGGTAGGATACTTC. The chain uses TRBV5-6 and TRBJ2-7; a weak D match, TRBD2 (5 bases). The CDR3 contains 14 residues. Trimming removed 4 bases from V and 13 bases from J, with 24 bases in between. Germline CDR1 is SGHDT and CDR2 is YYEEEE.

V gene TRBV27 combines with J gene TRBJ2-7, with 8 bases identical to TRBD1. The germline CDR1 and CDR2 sequences are MNHEY and SMNVEV (reference sequence). There are 15 residues in the CDR3. Trimming at V came to 7 bases and at J to 4 bases, leaving 12 bases not matched to a gene. The CDR3 nucleotides are TGTGCCAGCACCTCCGACAGGGGAAGGGTTTACGAGCAGTACTTC. This translates into CASTSDRGRVYEQYF.